This T cell receptor (beta chain) was sequenced for a study of blood T cell repertoires in COVID-19. Study overall: The United States, Italy and Spain provided the acute and convalescent COVID-19 samples.

Trimming stripped 6 bases from V and 1 base from J, with 10 bases between. The CDR3 has 14 residues. CDR1 is SNHLY and CDR2 is FYNNEI in the germline V gene. The table came from immunoSEQ multiplex PCR; TCRdb's copy has only in-frame clones and leaves some out. This sample has fewer than 300,000 clones, with about 89% found just once. In its sample, this clone was seen a few times. Sequences were obtained from peripheral blood. The rearrangement links TRBV2 to TRBJ2-1; D remains unclear. This TCR was sampled from a man in his forties who had recovered from COVID-19. The CDR3 DNA follows: TGTGCCAGCAGCAGGCTCGGATCCTACAATGAGCAGTTCTTC. The encoded protein is CASSRLGSYNEQFF.